These 13 T cell receptor beta chains came from one sample sequenced in a study of blood T cell repertoires in COVID-19. Profiling relied on immunoSEQ multiplex PCR, and the TCRdb table lists in-frame clones only, not all of them. The data show around 72,000 clones, with roughly 87% seen just once and around 20% held by the top ten. Specimen: peripheral blood. These receptors originate from a human donor in a cohort sampled during active COVID-19.

This chain joins TRBV25-1 and TRBJ1-2, with TRBD1 identical over 7 bases. The ends lost 6 bases at V and 2 bases at J; junction bases unmatched: 12. CDR1 is MGHDK and CDR2 is SYGVNS in the germline V gene. This CDR3 is 16 amino acids long. CDR3 in amino acids: CASSDPGTDGNYGYTF. The CDR3 nucleotides are TGTGCCAGCAGCGATCCGGGGACAGACGGAAACTATGGCTACACCTTC.

The chain combines TRBV19 with TRBJ1-1, with D uncertain. With 6 bases removed from V and 4 bases from J, the gap between germline ends came to 12 bases. CDR3 length equals 13 residues. From germline, CDR1 is LNHDA and CDR2 SQIVND (reference sequence). The CDR3 bases are TGTGCCAGTAGGATCGGAGGAGGCACTGAAGCTTTCTTT. Translated: CASRIGGGTEAFF.

V is TRBV19 and J is TRBJ1-4; the D is unclear. Germline V gene data show CDR1 as LNHDA and CDR2 as SQIVND (reference sequence). The CDR3 is 11 residues long. The V and J ends lost 8 bases and 9 bases respectively, with 10 bases between them. CDR3 residues: CASQLGQKLFF. The CDR3, as DNA: TGTGCCAGTCAACTGGGCCAAAAACTGTTTTTT.

The chain uses TRBV6-5 and TRBJ1-2; D remains unclear. CDR3 length equals 13 residues. Germline V CDR1 and CDR2: MNHEY, SVGAGI. V dropped 8 bases and J dropped 1 base, with 11 bases sitting between them. In DNA form, the CDR3 reads TGTGCCAGCCTCAGTCAAAGTAACTATGGCTACACCTTC. Its protein is CASLSQSNYGYTF.

The rearrangement joins TRBV6-5 to TRBJ1-5; D gene uncertain. Deletions cut 6 bases from V and 0 bases from J, with 9 bases between. Germline CDR1 and CDR2: MNHEY and SVGAGI. This CDR3 is built from 14 residues. CDR3 protein: CASRQLYSNQPQHF. The CDR3 DNA is TGTGCCAGCAGACAGCTTTATAGCAATCAGCCCCAGCATTTT.

The chain employs TRBV11-2 and TRBJ2-5; maybe TRBD2 (7 bases). The germline V gene has CDR1 SGHAT and CDR2 FQNNGV. Trimming cost V 5 bases and J 5 bases, with 15 bases left between them. The CDR3 is 14 amino acids. DNA for the CDR3: TGTGCCAGCAGCAGATCCAGGGGAGGGGAGACCCAGTACTTC. This sequence encodes CASSRSRGGETQYF.

In its sample, this clone was seen once. The V gene is TRBV6-5, the J gene TRBJ1-4; D ambiguous. V lost 10 bases to trimming and J lost 0 bases, with 12 bases between them. The germline V gene has CDR1 MNHEY and CDR2 SVGAGI. The CDR3 has 14 amino acids. In nucleotides, the CDR3 is TGTGCCACCCGAATCAGTACAACTAATGAAAAACTGTTTTTT. It yields the protein CATRISTTNEKLFF.

The rearrangement uses TRBV19 and TRBJ2-4; D might be TRBD1 (6 bases). The germline V gene encodes CDR1 LNHDA and CDR2 SQIVND (reference sequence). V lost 3 bases and J lost 0, with 12 bases in between. The CDR3 extends over 16 amino acids. In DNA form, the CDR3 reads TGTGCCAGTAGTATTCAGGGCAGGGGAGCCAAAAACATTCAGTACTTC. Encoded protein: CASSIQGRGAKNIQYF.

This clone was counted only a few times. V usage is TRBV7-2 and J usage is TRBJ2-7, with TRBD2 matching over 14 bases. With 5 bases clipped from V and 3 bases from J, the junction kept 9 bases outside the gene matches. This CDR3 is 17 amino acids long. Germline V lookup: CDR1 SGHTA, CDR2 FQGNSA. The CDR3 DNA sequence: TGTGCCAGCAGCCAAGGGACTAGCGGGGGACCCCGCTACGAGCAGTACTTC. It is translated as CASSQGTSGGPRYEQYF.

The chain combines TRBV4-3 with TRBJ1-6; 8 bases fit TRBD1. The CDR3 loop spans 14 amino acids. Germline V gene sequence: CDR1 LGHNA, CDR2 YSLEER. The junction had 4 bases not matched to a gene; V was cut back by 8 bases and J by 4 bases. CDR3 loop: CASSRDRYNSPLHF. The CDR3 DNA reads as TGCGCCAGCTCGAGGGACAGGTATAATTCACCCCTCCACTTT.

The chain joins TRBV3-1 (or the pseudogene TRBV3-2) to TRBJ1-2; TRBD1 aligns across 9 bases. The CDR3 sequence is 14 residues long. V lost 4 bases, J lost 7 bases, and 7 bases stayed unmatched. CDR1 is LGHDT, CDR2 YNNKEL, per germline (reference sequence). Written as DNA, the CDR3 is TGTGCCAGCAGCCTACAGGACAGGGGATCTGGCTACACCTTC. Translation: CASSLQDRGSGYTF.

The chain uses TRBV27 and TRBJ2-5; TRBD1 aligns across 8 bases. Germline-derived CDR1 and CDR2 are MNHEY and SMNVEV (reference sequence). Trimming at V came to 2 bases and at J to 7 bases, leaving 9 bases not matched to a gene. The CDR3 is 15 amino acids. CDR3 in amino acids: CASSLLSGQGRTQYF. CDR3 DNA sequence: TGTGCCAGCAGTTTACTTTCTGGACAGGGACGGACCCAGTACTTC.

CDR3 protein: CASSLVAGRSYEQYF. CDR3 sequence (DNA): TGTGCCAGCAGCTTGGTCGCGGGGAGATCCTACGAGCAGTACTTC. The J gene is TRBJ2-7, the V gene TRBV5-8; D might be TRBD2 (6 bases). Trimming removed 0 bases from V and 1 base from J, with 11 bases in between. CDR3 size: 15 residues. Germline lookup yields CDR1 SGHTS and CDR2 YDEGEE.